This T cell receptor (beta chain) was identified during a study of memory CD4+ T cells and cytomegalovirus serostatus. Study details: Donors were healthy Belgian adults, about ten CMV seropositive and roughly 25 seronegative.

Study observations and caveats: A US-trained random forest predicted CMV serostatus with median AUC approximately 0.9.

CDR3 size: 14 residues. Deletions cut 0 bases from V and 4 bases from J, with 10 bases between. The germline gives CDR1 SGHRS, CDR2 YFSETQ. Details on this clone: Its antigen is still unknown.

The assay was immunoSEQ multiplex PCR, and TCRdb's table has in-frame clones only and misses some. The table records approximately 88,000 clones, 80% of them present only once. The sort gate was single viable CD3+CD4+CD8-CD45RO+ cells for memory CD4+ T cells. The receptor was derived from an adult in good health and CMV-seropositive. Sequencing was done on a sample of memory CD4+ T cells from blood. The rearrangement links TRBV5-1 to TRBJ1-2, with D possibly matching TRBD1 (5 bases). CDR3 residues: CASSLDTGIYGYTF. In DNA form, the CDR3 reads TGCGCCAGCAGCTTGGATACAGGAATCTATGGCTACACCTTC.